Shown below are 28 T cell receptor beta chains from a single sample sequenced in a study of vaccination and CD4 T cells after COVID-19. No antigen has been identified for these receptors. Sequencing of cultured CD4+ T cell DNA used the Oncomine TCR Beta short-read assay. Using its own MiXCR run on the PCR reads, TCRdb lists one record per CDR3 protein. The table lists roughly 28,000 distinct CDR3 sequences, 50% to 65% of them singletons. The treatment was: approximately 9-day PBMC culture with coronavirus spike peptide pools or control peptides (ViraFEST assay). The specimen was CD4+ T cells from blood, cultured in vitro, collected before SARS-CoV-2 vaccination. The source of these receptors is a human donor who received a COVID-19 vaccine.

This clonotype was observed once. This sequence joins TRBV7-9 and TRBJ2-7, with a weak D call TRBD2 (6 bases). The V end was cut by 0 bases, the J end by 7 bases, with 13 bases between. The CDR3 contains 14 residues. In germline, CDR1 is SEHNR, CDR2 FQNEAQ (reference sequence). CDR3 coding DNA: TGTGCCAGCAGCTTAGCAGGGGTAGGAGGGGAGCAGTACTTC. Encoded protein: CASSLAGVGGEQYF. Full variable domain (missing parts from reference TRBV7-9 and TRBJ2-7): DTGVSQNPRHKITKRGQNVTFRCDPISEHNRLYWYRQTLGQGPEFLTYFQNEAQLEKSRLLSDRFSAERPKGSFSTLEIQRTEQGDSAMYLCASSLAGVGGEQYFGPGTRLTVT.

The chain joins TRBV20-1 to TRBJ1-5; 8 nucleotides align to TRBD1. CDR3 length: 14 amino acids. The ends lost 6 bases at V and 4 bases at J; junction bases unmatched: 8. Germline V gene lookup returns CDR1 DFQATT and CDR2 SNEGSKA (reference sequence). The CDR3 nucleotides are TGCAGTGCCCGACAGGGGACGGCAAATCAGCCCCAGCATTTT. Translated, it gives CSARQGTANQPQHF.

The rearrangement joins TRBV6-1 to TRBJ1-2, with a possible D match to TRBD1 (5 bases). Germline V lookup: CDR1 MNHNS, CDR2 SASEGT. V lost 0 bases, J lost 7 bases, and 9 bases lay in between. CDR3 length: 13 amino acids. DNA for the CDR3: TGTGCCAGCAGTGAAGCTCCCCAGGGTGGCTACACCTTC. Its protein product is CASSEAPQGGYTF.

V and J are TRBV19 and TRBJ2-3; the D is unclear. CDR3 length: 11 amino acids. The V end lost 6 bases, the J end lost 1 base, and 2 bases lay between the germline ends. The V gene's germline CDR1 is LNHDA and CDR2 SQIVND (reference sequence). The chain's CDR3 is CASRGTDTQYF. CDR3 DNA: TGTGCCAGTAGGGGCACAGATACGCAGTATTTT.

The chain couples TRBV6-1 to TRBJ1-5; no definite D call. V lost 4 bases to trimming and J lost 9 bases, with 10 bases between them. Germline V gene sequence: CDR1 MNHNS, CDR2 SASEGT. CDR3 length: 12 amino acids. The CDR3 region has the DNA TGTGCCAGCAGTGCGGATTACGGGCCCCAGCATTTT. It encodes CASSADYGPQHF.

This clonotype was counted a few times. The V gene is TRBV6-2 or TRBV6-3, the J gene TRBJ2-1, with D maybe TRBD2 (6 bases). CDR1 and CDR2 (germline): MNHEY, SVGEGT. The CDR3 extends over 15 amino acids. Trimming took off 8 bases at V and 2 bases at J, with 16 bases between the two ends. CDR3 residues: CASRQRGTPYNEQFF. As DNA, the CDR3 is TGTGCCAGCCGCCAACGGGGGACCCCCTACAATGAGCAGTTCTTC.

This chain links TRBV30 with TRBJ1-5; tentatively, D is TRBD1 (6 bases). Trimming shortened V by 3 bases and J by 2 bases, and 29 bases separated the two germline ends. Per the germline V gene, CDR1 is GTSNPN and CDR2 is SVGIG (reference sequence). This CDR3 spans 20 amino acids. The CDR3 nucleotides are TGTGCCTGGAGACCAAACGCCGGGACACCCTTATCGGGAGGCAATCAGCCCCAGCATTTT. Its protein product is CAWRPNAGTPLSGGNQPQHF.

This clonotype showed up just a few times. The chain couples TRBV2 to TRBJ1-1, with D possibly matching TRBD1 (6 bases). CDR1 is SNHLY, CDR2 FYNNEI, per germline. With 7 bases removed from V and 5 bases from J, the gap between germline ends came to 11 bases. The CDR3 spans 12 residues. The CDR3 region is CASTQGQTEAFF. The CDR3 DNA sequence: TGTGCCAGCACGCAGGGGCAGACTGAAGCTTTCTTT.

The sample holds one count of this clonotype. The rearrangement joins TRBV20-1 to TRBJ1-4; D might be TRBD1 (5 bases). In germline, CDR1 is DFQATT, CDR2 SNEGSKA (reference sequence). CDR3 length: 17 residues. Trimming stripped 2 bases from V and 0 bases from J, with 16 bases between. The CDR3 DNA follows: TGCAGTGCTAGACCCTCGACAGCTACTGCAACTAATGAAAAACTGTTTTTT. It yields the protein CSARPSTATATNEKLFF.

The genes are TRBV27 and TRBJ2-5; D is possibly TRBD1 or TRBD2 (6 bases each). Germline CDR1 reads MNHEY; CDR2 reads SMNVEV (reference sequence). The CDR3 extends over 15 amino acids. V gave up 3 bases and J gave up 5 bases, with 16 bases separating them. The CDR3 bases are TGTGCCAGCAGTTTGAACAGTGGGGGGCTCGAGACCCAGTACTTC. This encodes CASSLNSGGLETQYF.

CDR3 loop: CASSLAGADGYTF. The CDR3 bases are TGCGCCAGCAGCTTGGCCGGGGCAGATGGCTACACCTTC. The chain links TRBV5-1 to TRBJ1-2, with D maybe TRBD1 (5 bases). Germline values: CDR1 SGHRS, CDR2 YFSETQ. The CDR3 is made up of 13 amino acids. V gave up 0 bases and J gave up 6 bases, with 9 bases separating them.

CDR3 sequence: CASSSGTSGGANEQYF. The CDR3 DNA sequence: TGTGCCAGCAGCTCCGGGACTAGCGGGGGGGCCAACGAGCAGTACTTC. J is TRBJ2-7 and V is TRBV7-8; 16 positions agree with TRBD2. Trimming at V came to 4 bases and at J to 5 bases, leaving 5 bases not matched to a gene. The CDR3 length is 16 residues. From germline, CDR1 is SGHVS and CDR2 FQNEAQ.

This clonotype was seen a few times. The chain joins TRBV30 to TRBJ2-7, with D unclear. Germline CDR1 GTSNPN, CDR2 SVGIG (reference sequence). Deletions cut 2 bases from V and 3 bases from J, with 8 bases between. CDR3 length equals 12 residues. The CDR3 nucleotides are TGTGCCTGGAGTTACTTTCACTACGAGCAGTACTTC. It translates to CAWSYFHYEQYF.

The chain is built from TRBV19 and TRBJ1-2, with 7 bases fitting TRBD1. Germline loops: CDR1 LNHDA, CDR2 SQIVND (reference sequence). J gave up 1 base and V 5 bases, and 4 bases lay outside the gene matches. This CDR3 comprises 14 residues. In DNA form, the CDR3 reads TGTGCCAGTAGTGGGACAGTTGATAACTATGGCTACACCTTC. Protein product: CASSGTVDNYGYTF.

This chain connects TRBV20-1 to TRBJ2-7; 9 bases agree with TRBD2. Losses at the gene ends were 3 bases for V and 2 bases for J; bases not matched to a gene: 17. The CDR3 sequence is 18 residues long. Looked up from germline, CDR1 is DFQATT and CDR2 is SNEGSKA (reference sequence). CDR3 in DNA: TGCAGTGCTAGCTTTCGGGCTAGCGGGGTCCCTGAGACCTACGAGCAGTACTTC. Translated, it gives CSASFRASGVPETYEQYF.

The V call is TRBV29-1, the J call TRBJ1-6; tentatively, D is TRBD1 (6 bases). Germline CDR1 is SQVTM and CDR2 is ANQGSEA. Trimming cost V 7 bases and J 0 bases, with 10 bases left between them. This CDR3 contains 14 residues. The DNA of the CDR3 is TGCAGCGCAGCGGACAGCTCCTATAATTCACCCCTCCACTTT. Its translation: CSAADSSYNSPLHF.

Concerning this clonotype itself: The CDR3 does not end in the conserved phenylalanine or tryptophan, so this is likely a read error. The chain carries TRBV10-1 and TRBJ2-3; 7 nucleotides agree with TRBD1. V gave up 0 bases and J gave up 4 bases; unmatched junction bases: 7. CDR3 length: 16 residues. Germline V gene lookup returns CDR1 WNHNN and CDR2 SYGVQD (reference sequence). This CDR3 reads CASSESAGGYPDTQYS. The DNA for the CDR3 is TGCGCCAGCAGTGAGTCAGCAGGGGGTTATCCAGATACGCAGTATTCT.

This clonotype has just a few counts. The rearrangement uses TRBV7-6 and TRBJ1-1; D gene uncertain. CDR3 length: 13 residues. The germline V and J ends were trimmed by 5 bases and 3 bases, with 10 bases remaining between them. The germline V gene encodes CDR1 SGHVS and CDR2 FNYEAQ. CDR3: CASSITWDTEAFF. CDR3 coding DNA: TGTGCCAGCAGCATAACCTGGGACACTGAAGCTTTCTTT.

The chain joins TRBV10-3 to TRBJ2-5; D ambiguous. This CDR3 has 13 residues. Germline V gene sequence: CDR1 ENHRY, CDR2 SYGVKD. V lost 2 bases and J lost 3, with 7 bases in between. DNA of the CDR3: TGTGCCATCAGTGAGAGGGTTGAAGAGACCCAGTACTTC. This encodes CAISERVEETQYF.

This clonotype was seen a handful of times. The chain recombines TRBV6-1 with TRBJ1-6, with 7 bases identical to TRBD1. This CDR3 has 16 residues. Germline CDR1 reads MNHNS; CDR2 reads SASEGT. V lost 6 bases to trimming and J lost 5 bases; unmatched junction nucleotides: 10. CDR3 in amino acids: CASRPRGGQDNSPLHF. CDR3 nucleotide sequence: TGTGCCAGCAGGCCAAGAGGAGGACAGGATAATTCACCCCTCCACTTT.

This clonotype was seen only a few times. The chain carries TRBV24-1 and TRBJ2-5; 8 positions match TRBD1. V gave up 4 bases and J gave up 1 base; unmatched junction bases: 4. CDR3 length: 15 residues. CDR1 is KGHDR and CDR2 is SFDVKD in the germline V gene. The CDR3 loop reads CATSDGGQGQETQYF. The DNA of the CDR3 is TGTGCCACCAGTGACGGCGGACAGGGCCAAGAGACCCAGTACTTC.

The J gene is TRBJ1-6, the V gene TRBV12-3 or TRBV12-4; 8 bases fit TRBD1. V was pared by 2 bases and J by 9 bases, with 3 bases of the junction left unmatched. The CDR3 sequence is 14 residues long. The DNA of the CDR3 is TGTGCCAGCAGTTTATGGGGACAGGTTTCACCCCTCCACTTT. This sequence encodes CASSLWGQVSPLHF.

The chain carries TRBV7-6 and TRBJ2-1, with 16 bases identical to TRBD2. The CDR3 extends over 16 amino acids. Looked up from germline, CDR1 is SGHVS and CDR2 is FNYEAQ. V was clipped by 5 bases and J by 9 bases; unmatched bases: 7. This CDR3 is CASSAGLAGGIGEQFF. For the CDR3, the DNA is TGTGCCAGCAGCGCGGGACTAGCGGGGGGGATTGGTGAGCAGTTCTTC.

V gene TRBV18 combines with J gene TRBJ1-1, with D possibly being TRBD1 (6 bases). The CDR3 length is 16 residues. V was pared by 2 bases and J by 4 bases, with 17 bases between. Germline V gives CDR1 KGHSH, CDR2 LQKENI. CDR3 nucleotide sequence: TGTGCCAGCTCACCAAAATACAGGGTTGAGGGCACTGAAGCTTTCTTT. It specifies CASSPKYRVEGTEAFF.

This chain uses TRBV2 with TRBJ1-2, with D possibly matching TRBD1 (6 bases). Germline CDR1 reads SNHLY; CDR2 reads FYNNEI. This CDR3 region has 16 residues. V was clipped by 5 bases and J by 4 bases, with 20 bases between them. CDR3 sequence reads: CASSTRLRGAGYGYTF. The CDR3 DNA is TGTGCCAGCAGTACACGCTTACGGGGGGCAGGCTATGGCTACACCTTC.

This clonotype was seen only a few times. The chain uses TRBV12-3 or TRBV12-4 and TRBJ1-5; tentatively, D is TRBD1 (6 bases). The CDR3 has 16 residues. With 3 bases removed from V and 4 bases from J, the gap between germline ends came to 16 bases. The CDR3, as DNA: TGTGCCAGCAGTTTTATATTTCGGGGGGCAAATCAGCCCCAGCATTTT. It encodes CASSFIFRGANQPQHF.

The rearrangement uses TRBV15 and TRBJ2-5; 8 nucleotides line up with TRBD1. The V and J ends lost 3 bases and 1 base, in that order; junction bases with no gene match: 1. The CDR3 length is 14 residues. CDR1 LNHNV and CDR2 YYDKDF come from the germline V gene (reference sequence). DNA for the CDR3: TGTGCCACCAGCAGGGGGACAGGCCAAGAGACCCAGTACTTC. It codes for CATSRGTGQETQYF.

CDR3 loop: CASSYSGLAGGRSYNEQFF. DNA for the CDR3: TGTGCCAGCAGTTACTCGGGACTAGCGGGGGGGCGGTCCTACAATGAGCAGTTCTTC. J is TRBJ2-1 and V is TRBV6-2 or TRBV6-3, with 16 bases matching TRBD2. This CDR3 comprises 19 residues. V lost 0 bases and J lost 1; bases outside the gene matches: 3. Per germline, CDR1 MNHEY and CDR2 SVGEGT.